This T cell receptor (beta chain) was profiled in a study of blood T cell repertoires in COVID-19. Study at large: From T cells, B-cell-depleted T cells, or PBMCs came the material, which was cDNA or gDNA.

TCRdb's table, derived via immunoSEQ multiplex PCR, lists solely in-frame clones and lacks some. This repertoire shows 200,000 to 250,000 clones, about nine tenths found once; its top ten account for approximately 3%. The CDR3 extends over 16 amino acids. Germline V gives CDR1 SGHTA, CDR2 FQGNSA. V was cut by 0 bases and J by 0 bases, with 9 bases left in between. This chain uses TRBV7-2 with TRBJ1-3, with D unclear. Specimen: PBMCs or T cells enriched from blood (not recorded which). This receptor was taken from a woman in her forties or fifties in a cohort exposed to, infected with or recovered from COVID-19 (not recorded which). The CDR3 region has the DNA TGTGCCAGCAGCTTAGCGAAGACAAGCTCTGGAAACACCATATATTTT. Translation: CASSLAKTSSGNTIYF.